This TCR beta chain is drawn from a study of metastatic and nonmetastatic thyroid tumors (dated by TCRdb to the early 2020s). With respect to the entire study: Repertoires were compared across peripheral blood and tumor or nodule tissue samples from malignant and benign thyroid patients.

Before undergoing thyroid surgery, none of the patients had been given any kind of treatment. Using T-cell receptor beta sequencing, the researchers looked back retrospectively at clinical samples from patients, gathered between the early 2010s and the late 2010s. Receptor libraries were prepared by PCR. Sequencing instrument: Illumina HiSeq 4000. High-throughput sequencing was used to profile the TCR beta-chain CDR3 region of each patient. Concerning the study's data processing: The researchers built a classifier to tell apart papillary thyroid cancer patients with distant metastasis, based on CDR3 differences among clinicopathological groups. The Shannon index was used to assess repertoire diversity, and the Morisita-Horn index was used to assess tumor-blood repertoire similarity. The public reads were run again by TCRdb, first through fastp at Q25 and then through MiXCR, and only productive beta chains were kept. Clone size and V and J calls follow TCRdb, not the original study. The sample table lists about 24,000 clones, 15% to 20% of them with a count of one. About 4.6% of the sample goes to the ten largest clones.

Its CDR3 holds 15 amino acids, cysteine through phenylalanine. The entry retains the CDR3 DNA only, 45 bases that are in frame from base 1. V sheds 1 base and J sheds 3 bases, leaving 9 bases between their ends. According to the germline V gene, CDR1 reads KGHDR and CDR2 reads SFDVKD. Overall results and qualifications from the work: In both blood and tumor samples, malignant tumors were reported to have significantly higher TCR beta diversity than benign nodules.

The sample holds many counts of this clone. What antigen it recognizes has not been identified. There are no base qualities to consult, and no much larger clone falls within one base. Input material: blood. The chain is encoded by TRBV24-1 joined to TRBJ1-5; no D segment can be confidently identified. The TCR comes from a male donor with papillary thyroid cancer or a benign thyroid nodule (not recorded which). Some clones in this sample may be carry-over from other donors' samples. The nucleotides are TGTGCCACCAGTGATTTCGGGGAAAACAATCAGCCCCAGCATTTT. It specifies CATSDFGENNQPQHF.